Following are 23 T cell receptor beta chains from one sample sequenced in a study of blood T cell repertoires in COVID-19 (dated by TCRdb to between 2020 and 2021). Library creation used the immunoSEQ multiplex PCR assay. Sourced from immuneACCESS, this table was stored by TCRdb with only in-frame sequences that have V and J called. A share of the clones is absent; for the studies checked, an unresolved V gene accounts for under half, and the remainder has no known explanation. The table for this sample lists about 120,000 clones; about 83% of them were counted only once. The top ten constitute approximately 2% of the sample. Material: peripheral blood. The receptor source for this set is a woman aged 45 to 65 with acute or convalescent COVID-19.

Here the CDR3 DNA reads TGTGCCAGCTCAGGACAGGGGGCGAGCTCCTACGAGCAGTACTTC. Translation gives CASSGQGASSYEQYF. V is TRBV18 and J is TRBJ2-7, with 11 bases matching TRBD1. This CDR3 is built from 15 residues. Germline CDR1 is KGHSH and CDR2 is LQKENI. The J segment lost 0 bases and the V segment lost 5 bases, leaving 3 bases of the junction unmatched.

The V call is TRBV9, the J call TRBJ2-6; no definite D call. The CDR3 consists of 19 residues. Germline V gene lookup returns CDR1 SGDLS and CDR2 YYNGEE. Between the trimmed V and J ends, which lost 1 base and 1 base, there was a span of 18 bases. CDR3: CASSVQDMVPRSGANVLTF. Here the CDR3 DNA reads TGTGCCAGCAGCGTACAAGATATGGTCCCCCGGTCTGGGGCCAACGTCCTGACTTTC.

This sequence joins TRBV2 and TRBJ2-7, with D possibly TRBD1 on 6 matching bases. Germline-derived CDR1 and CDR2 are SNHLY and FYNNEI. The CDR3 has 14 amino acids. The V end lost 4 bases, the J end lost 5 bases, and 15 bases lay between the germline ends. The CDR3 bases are TGTGCCAGCAGTGGATTGGACAGACGTAACGAGCAGTACTTC. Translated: CASSGLDRRNEQYF.

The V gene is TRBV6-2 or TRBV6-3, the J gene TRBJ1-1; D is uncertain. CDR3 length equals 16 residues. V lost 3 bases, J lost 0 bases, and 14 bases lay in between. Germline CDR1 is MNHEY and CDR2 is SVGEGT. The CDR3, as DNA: TGTGCCAGCAGTTATGGCCAGATGAACATGAACACTGAAGCTTTCTTT. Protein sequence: CASSYGQMNMNTEAFF.

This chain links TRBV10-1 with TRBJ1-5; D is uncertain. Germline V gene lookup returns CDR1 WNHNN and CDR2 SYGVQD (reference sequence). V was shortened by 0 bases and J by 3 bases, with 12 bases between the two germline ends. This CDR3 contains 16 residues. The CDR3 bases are TGCGCCAGCAGTGAGTCAGAACAGTGGCACAATCAGCCCCAGCATTTT. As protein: CASSESEQWHNQPQHF.

The CDR3 is CASNPGQSGANVLTF. The CDR3 nucleotides are TGCGCCAGCAACCCCGGACAATCTGGGGCCAACGTCCTGACTTTC. V gene TRBV5-1 combines with J gene TRBJ2-6; D is perhaps TRBD1 (5 bases). Germline-derived CDR1 and CDR2 are SGHRS and YFSETQ. The CDR3 consists of 15 residues. V lost 6 bases to trimming and J lost 1 base, with 11 bases between them.

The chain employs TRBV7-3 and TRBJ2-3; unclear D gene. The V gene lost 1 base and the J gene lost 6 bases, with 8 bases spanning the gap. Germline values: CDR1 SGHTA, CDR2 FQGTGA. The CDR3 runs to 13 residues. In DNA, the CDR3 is TGTGCCAGCAGCTTAAGGGCCAGGGATACGCAGTATTTT. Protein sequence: CASSLRARDTQYF.

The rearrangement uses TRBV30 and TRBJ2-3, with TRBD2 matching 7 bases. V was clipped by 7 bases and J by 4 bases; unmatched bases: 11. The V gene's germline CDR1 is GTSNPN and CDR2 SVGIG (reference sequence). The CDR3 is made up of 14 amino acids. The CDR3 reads CAFTGVAGADTQYF. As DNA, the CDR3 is TGTGCCTTTACGGGTGTGGCGGGAGCAGATACGCAGTATTTT.

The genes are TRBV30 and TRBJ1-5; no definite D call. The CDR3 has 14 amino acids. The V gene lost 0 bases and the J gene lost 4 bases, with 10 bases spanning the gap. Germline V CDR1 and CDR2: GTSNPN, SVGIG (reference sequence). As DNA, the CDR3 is TGTGCCTGGAGTGTAGAAGCGGGGAATCAGCCCCAGCATTTT. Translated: CAWSVEAGNQPQHF.

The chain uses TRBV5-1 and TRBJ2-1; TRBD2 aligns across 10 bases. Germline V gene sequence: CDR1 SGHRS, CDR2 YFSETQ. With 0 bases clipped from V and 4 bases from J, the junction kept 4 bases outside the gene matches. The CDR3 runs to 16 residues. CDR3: CASSLDQTSGYNEQFF. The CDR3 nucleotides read TGCGCCAGCAGCTTGGATCAGACTAGCGGGTACAATGAGCAGTTCTTC.

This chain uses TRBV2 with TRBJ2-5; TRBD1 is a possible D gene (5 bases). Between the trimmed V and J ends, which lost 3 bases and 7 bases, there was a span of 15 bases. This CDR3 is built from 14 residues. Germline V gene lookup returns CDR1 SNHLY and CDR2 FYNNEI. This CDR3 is CASSDRAELVTQYF. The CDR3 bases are TGTGCCAGCAGTGACAGGGCTGAATTGGTGACCCAGTACTTC.

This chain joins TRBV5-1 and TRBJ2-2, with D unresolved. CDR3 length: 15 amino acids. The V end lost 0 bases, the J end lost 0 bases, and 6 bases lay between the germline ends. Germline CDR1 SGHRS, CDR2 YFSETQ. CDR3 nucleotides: TGCGCCAGCAGCTTGGACAACGCGAACACCGGGGAGCTGTTTTTT. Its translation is CASSLDNANTGELFF.

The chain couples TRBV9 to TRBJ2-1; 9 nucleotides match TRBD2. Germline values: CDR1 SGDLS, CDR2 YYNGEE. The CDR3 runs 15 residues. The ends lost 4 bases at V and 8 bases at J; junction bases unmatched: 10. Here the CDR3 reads CASSLRLAGTDEQFF. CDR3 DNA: TGTGCCAGCAGCCTTCGGCTAGCGGGAACGGATGAGCAGTTCTTC. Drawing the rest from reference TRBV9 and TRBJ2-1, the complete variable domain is DSGVTQTPKHLITATGQRVTLRCSPRSGDLSVYWYQQSLDQGLQFLIQYYNGEERAKGNILERFSAQQFPDLHSELNLSSLELGDSALYFCASSLRLAGTDEQFFGPGTRLTVL.

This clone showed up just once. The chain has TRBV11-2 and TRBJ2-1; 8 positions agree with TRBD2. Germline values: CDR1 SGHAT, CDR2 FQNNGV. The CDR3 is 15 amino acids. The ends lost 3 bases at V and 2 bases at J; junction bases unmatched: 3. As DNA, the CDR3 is TGTGCCAGCAGCTTCAGTAGCGGGACCTACAATGAGCAGTTCTTC. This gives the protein CASSFSSGTYNEQFF. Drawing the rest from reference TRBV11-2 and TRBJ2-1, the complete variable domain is EAGVAQSPRYKIIEKRQSVAFWCNPISGHATLYWYQQILGQGPKLLIQFQNNGVVDDSQLPKDRFSAERLKGVDSTLKIQPAKLEDSAVYLCASSFSSGTYNEQFFGPGTRLTVL.

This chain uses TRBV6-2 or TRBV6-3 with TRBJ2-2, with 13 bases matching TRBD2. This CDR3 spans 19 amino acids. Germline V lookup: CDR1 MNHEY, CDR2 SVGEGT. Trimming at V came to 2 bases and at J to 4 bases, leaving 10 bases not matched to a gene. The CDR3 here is CASSYHRTSGRSGTGELFF. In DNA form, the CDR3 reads TGTGCCAGCAGTTACCATCGGACTAGCGGGAGATCCGGCACCGGGGAGCTGTTTTTT.

The CDR3 sequence: CASSLGRENTEAFF. CDR3 coding DNA: TGTGCCAGCAGCTTAGGCAGGGAAAACACTGAAGCTTTCTTT. V gene TRBV11-2 combines with J gene TRBJ1-1, with D tentatively TRBD1 (5 bases). V lost 1 base, J lost 2 bases, and 8 bases lay in between. CDR3 size: 14 residues. Germline V CDR1 and CDR2: SGHAT, FQNNGV. Full variable domain (rest looked up from reference TRBV11-2 and TRBJ1-1): EAGVAQSPRYKIIEKRQSVAFWCNPISGHATLYWYQQILGQGPKLLIQFQNNGVVDDSQLPKDRFSAERLKGVDSTLKIQPAKLEDSAVYLCASSLGRENTEAFFGQGTRLTVV.

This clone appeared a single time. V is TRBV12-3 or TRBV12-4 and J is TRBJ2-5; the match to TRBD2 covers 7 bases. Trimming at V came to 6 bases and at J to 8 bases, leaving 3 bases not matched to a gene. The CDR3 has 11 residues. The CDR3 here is CASRWEGTQYF. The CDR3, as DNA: TGTGCCAGCAGATGGGAGGGTACCCAGTACTTC.

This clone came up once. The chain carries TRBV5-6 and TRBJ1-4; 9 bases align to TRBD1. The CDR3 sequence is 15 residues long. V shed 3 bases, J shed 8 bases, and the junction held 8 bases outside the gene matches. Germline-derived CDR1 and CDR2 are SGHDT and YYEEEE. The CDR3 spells CASSSSGTGHEKLFF. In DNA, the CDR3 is TGTGCCAGCAGCTCTTCCGGGACAGGGCACGAAAAACTGTTTTTT.

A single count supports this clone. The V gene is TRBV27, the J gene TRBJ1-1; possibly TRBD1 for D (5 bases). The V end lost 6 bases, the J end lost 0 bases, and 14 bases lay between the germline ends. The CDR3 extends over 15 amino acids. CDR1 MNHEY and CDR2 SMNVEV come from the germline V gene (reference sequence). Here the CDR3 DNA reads TGTGCCAGCAGACAGGAAAGGGGAATGAACACTGAAGCTTTCTTT. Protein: CASRQERGMNTEAFF.

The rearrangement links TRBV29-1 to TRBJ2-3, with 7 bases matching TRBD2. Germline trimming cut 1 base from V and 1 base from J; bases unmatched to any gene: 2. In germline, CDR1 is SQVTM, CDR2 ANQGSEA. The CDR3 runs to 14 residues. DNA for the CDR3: TGCAGCGTTGAAGGGCGGGAGCGCACAGATACGCAGTATTTT. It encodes CSVEGRERTDTQYF.

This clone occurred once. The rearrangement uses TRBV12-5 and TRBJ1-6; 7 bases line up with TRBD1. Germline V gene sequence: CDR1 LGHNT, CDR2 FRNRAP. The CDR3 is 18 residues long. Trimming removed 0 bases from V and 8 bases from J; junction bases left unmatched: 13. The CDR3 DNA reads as TGTGCTAGTGGTTTGGTACAGTCAGGGGGGCGTTGGCATTCACCCCTCCACTTT. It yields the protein CASGLVQSGGRWHSPLHF.

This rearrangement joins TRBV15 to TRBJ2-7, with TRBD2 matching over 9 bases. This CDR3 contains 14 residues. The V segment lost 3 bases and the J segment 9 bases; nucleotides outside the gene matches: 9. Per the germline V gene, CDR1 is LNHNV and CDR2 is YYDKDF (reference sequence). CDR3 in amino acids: CATSSGGSGSGQYF. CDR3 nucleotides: TGTGCCACCAGCAGTGGCGGTAGCGGGAGTGGGCAGTACTTC.

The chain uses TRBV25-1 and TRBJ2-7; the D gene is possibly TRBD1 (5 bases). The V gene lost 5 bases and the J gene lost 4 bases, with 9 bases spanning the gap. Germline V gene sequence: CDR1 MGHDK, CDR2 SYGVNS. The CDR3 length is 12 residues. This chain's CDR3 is CASSLQGYEQYF. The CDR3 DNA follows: TGTGCCAGCAGTCTCCAGGGATACGAGCAGTACTTC.